The source of this T cell receptor (beta chain) is a study of blood T cells in healthy people across ages (dated by TCRdb to between 2015 and 2016). For context, the study as a whole: In model experiments, template switching captured roughly one uniquely barcoded TCR beta cDNA molecule for every two T cells. For two donors (one aged 18 to 29 and one aged 80 or older), the study analyzed two additional independent replicas of 1 million unique cDNA reads from the same blood draw. The donors were divided into four age groups: young (average around 17 years), middle-aged (about 40), aged (around 67) and long-lived (nearly 85). Age-related changes in TCR beta repertoire diversity were measured in the study by deep sequencing normalized with unique cDNA molecular identifiers. What the work shows at the level of the full study, not this receptor alone: Observed TCR beta diversity per million T cells fell roughly linearly with age, and a significant reduction was already apparent by age roughly 40. The percentage of naive T cells measured by flow cytometry correlated strongly with observed TCR beta diversity. Because donor CMV infection status was unknown, age-related changes in expanded clonotypes were potentially confounded. Compared with the aged group, more naive CD4+ T cells, fewer expanded clones and increased TCR diversity were shown by the long-lived group, suggesting age selection. Estimates of total diversity based on one million sequenced T cells were considered lower bounds and underestimates. Since profiling was done on bulk unsorted PBMCs, naive and antigen-experienced compartments could not be conclusively compared.

Receptor amplification or capture employed 5' RACE. The sequencing machine was an Illumina HiSeq 2500. The second PCR ran for about 6 to 11 cycles and used a J-beta primer mix along with a sample-barcoded 5' primer. Each TCR beta cDNA molecule received a unique molecular identifier from a template-switch 5' adaptor carrying 12 random nucleotides. Each sample yielded at least 3 million CDR3-containing paired-end reads. The Mint cDNA synthesis kit, primed by a TRBC-specific oligonucleotide, was used to synthesize first-strand cDNA from all RNA. After uracil-DNA glycosylase treatment, a first 18-cycle PCR used universal primers M1SS and BC2_uni_R on all cDNA. As for the original processing: Normalization of each sample was performed by random selection of 1 million high-quality reads, each carrying a distinct molecular identifier. Reads with shared molecular identifiers were discarded instead of being binned into consensus sequences. MiTCR, set to a Q25 quality threshold and the strictest error-elimination algorithm, was used for CDR3 identification, clonotype clustering and error correction. Lower-bound total TCR beta diversity was estimated with a nonparametric unseen species model using Euler transformation. TCRdb's own reprocessing of the public reads used fastp at Q25 and MiXCR and kept productive beta chains. All rows with the same CDR3 protein become a single entry with the most common DNA and genes. TCRdb's processing, not the study's, gives the V and J calls here. The sample table records 750,000 or so distinct CDR3 sequences; just under 25% of these occur just once. Under 9.5% of the sample is in the top ten clones.

Systemically healthy Caucasian individuals from Russia, around 39 in total and aged about 6 to 100 years, were included as donors. Around 9.9 milliliters of peripheral blood were collected from each donor into EDTA-treated Vacutainer tubes. Ficoll-Paque density-gradient centrifugation was used to isolate PBMCs, with at least 7 million per sample. Total RNA was extracted from PBMCs with Trizol reagent, with at least 6 micrograms obtained per sample. The percentages of naive CD45RAhigh/CD27high T cells were determined by flow cytometry on a PBMC aliquot from every donor. CDR1 and CDR2 are drawn from the germline V gene: SGHVS, FQNEAQ. A distance of 12 bases separates the germline ends of V and J, which lose 6 bases and 9 bases respectively. Counted from cysteine to phenylalanine, this CDR3 has 12 amino acids. The only DNA kept is the CDR3, 36 bases in frame from the first base. This clonotype was observed a handful of times. Which antigen it targets is not known. No clone much larger than this one lies a single base away; base qualities are absent.

The same specimen was also included in a second study, on T cells of mothers and their children. The second paper states: The donors were nine systemically healthy Caucasian individuals, made up of three mothers and their six children. cDNA synthesis used all of the extracted RNA, with 1.5 ug of RNA in each 15 ul reaction. In the second PCR, the M1S primer added sample barcodes and 2-4 random nucleotides. More than 8 million TCR beta CDR3 reads were obtained from each mother, and roughly 3.1 million reads were obtained from each child. Thymic selection shapes the output of TCR recombination in a similar way in related and unrelated pairs, and inherited differences have a minor effect. Normalized repertoire overlap was always found to be slightly, but never significantly, higher in related mother-child pairs than in unrelated mother-child pairs. No persistent microchimeric T cell clones were found, with a detection sensitivity of roughly 99 clones per million clonotypes. Deep NGS was used in the study to compare the TCR beta repertoires of mothers and children and to look for features that separate related mother-child pairs from unrelated individuals. On average, the children were approximately 12 +/- 4 years old, while the mothers were about 40 +/- 4 years old. Libraries were sequenced on Illumina HiSeq 2000 with 100+100 nt paired-end reads after adapter ligation with NEBNext reagents. To prevent cross-contamination, the mother and child libraries were prepared one month apart and sequenced in separate runs. Between roughly 450,000 and 2,000,000 distinct TCR beta clonotypes were identified per donor. Naive TCR beta clonotypes were estimated from low-frequency clonotypes matched to each donor's FACS-determined naive share, without sorting.

The chain employs TRBV7-8 and TRBJ2-1; the D gene identity is not certain. The sequenced material came from blood. This TCR was recovered from a boy between 10 and 17 years old in good health. Here is the DNA: TGTGCCAGCAGTCCAGGCCCAGCTGAGCAGTTCTTC. Protein translation: CASSPGPAEQFF.